Described below is a single TCR beta chain sequence and its context. This sample stems from a study of blood T cell repertoires in COVID-19. Measured with immunoSEQ multiplex PCR; TCRdb has only the in-frame clones, and not every one. Of roughly 110,000 clones in the sample, about 85% were seen once. Between the trimmed V and J ends, which lost 2 bases and 0 bases, there was a span of 13 bases. There are 17 residues in the CDR3. Germline V gene lookup returns CDR1 SGHAT and CDR2 FQNNGV. The sequencing input was peripheral blood. V is TRBV11-2 and J is TRBJ2-2; tentatively, D is TRBD2 (6 bases). The TCR was taken from a man aged 35-49 years with acute or convalescent COVID-19. The CDR3 region has the DNA TGTGCCAGCAGCTTAAGTACGGGGGAGGCGAACACCGGGGAGCTGTTTTTT. This translates into CASSLSTGEANTGELFF.